What follows are 10 T cell receptor beta chains derived from one specimen sequenced in a study of shared T cell receptors in the human thymus. Profiling relied on immunoSEQ multiplex PCR, and the TCRdb table lists in-frame clones only, not all of them. The repertoire holds some 760,000 clones, with roughly 88% as singletons. These same records also appear under a second study, on human thymus T cells.

Sequencing was done on a sample of thymocytes. All receptors come from a girl under three years old with a congenital heart defect.

This clone was recorded a few times. The rearrangement links TRBV6-1 to TRBJ1-6; tentative D call: TRBD1 (6 bases). Deletions cut 4 bases from V and 7 bases from J, with 8 bases between. The CDR3 contains 13 residues. CDR1 is MNHNS and CDR2 is SASEGT in the germline V gene. Written as DNA, the CDR3 is TGTGCCAGCAGTGTAGGACAGAATTCACCCCTCCACTTT. Its translation: CASSVGQNSPLHF.

The chain combines TRBV27 with TRBJ1-2, with 9 bases matching TRBD1. V lost 6 bases and J lost 2; bases outside the gene matches: 10. The CDR3 is 16 amino acids. CDR1 and CDR2 (germline): MNHEY, SMNVEV (reference sequence). CDR3 nucleotides: TGTGCCAGCAGGAAAACCGGGACAGGGCCAAACTATGGCTACACCTTC. Its protein is CASRKTGTGPNYGYTF.

This clone turned up a few times. The chain combines TRBV21-1 with TRBJ2-7; TRBD1, the table's D call, lacks a check against the DNA. TRBV21-1 is a documented pseudogene. CDR3 length: 15 residues. This CDR3 is CASSRPGQGRGEQYF. In nucleotides, the CDR3 is TGTGCCAGCAGCAGACCGGGACAGGGAAGAGGGGAGCAGTACTTC.

The chain couples TRBV19 to TRBJ1-4; D may be TRBD1 (6 bases). Germline CDR1 reads LNHDA; CDR2 reads SQIVND (reference sequence). V was clipped by 4 bases and J by 7 bases, with 16 bases between them. The CDR3 covers 15 residues. The CDR3 nucleotides read TGTGCCAGTAGTAAATTTGTGGGGGCAGGTGAAAAACTGTTTTTT. Translated: CASSKFVGAGEKLFF. The full variable domain, completed using reference TRBV19 and TRBJ1-4, is DGGITQSPKYLFRKEGQNVTLSCEQNLNHDAMYWYRQDPGQGLRLIYYSQIVNDFQKGDIAEGYSVSREKKESFPLTVTSAQKNPTAFYLCASSKFVGAGEKLFFGSGTQLSVL.

The genes are TRBV11-2 and TRBJ2-3; TRBD2 might be the D (6 bases). Trimming cost V 5 bases and J 1 base, with 13 bases left between them. CDR1 SGHAT and CDR2 FQNNGV come from the germline V gene. The CDR3 loop spans 15 amino acids. The CDR3 loop reads CASSPEGGGTDTQYF. Here the CDR3 DNA reads TGTGCCAGCAGCCCTGAGGGAGGCGGCACAGATACGCAGTATTTT.

There are a few counts of this clone. The chain combines TRBV6-6 with TRBJ2-7, with D unclear. Germline V CDR1 and CDR2: MNHNY, SVGAGI (reference sequence). The germline V and J ends were trimmed by 2 bases and 0 bases, with 5 bases remaining between them. The CDR3 extends over 13 amino acids. The CDR3 loop reads CASSYVSSYEQYF. In DNA, the CDR3 is TGTGCCAGCAGTTACGTGAGCTCCTACGAGCAGTACTTC.

CDR3 nucleotide sequence: TGTGCCAGCAGCTTAGTATTACAGGCTTTCTTT. Its translation is CASSLVLQAFF. The chain carries TRBV7-9 and TRBJ1-1; no firm D call. Trimming stripped 1 base from V and 11 bases from J, with 8 bases between. The V gene's germline CDR1 is SEHNR and CDR2 FQNEAQ (reference sequence). The CDR3 is 11 residues long.

This clone has just one count. J is TRBJ1-1 and V is TRBV19; no definite D call. The CDR3 is 11 amino acids. Trimming shortened V by 5 bases and J by 7 bases, and 8 bases separated the two germline ends. The germline V gene has CDR1 LNHDA and CDR2 SQIVND (reference sequence). This CDR3 reads CASSSRGEAFF. Here the CDR3 DNA reads TGTGCCAGTAGTTCCCGCGGTGAAGCTTTCTTT.

This sequence joins TRBV19 and TRBJ1-5; no definite D call. This CDR3 region has 18 residues. CDR1 is LNHDA, CDR2 SQIVND, per germline (reference sequence). V lost 0 bases and J lost 11, with 26 bases in between. DNA for the CDR3: TGTGCCAGTAGTATAGATTGTGAGCGGACGGATACTCCCGGGACCCAGCATTTT. This codes for CASSIDCERTDTPGTQHF.

The genes are TRBV12-5 and TRBJ1-1; 7 nucleotides match TRBD1. Unmatched junction bases numbered 13, after V lost 5 bases and J lost 4 bases. CDR3 size: 16 residues. CDR1 is LGHNT and CDR2 is FRNRAP in the germline V gene. The CDR3 nucleotides are TGTGCTAGTGGTCCTCCACGACAGGGAGGAGGCACTGAAGCTTTCTTT. Protein product: CASGPPRQGGGTEAFF.